The sequence of this T cell receptor (beta chain) was determined in a study of T cell responses to AZD1222 COVID-19 vaccine. Study outcomes and limitations: Receipt of two AZD1222 doses was followed by a rise in Spike-specific TCR breadth and depth. Possibly, clonal diversity was underestimated; donors were largely white British and included more females. Of spike-specific TCRs, nearly half reportedly target regions left unmutated in variants.

Only one count was recorded for this clone. Its matching antigen is unknown. Profiling relied on immunoSEQ multiplex PCR, and the TCRdb table lists in-frame clones only, not all of them. Of around 130,000 clones in the sample, around 94% are singletons; the top ten hold 5.5% to 8%. The CDR3 length is 13 residues. V was cut by 4 bases and J by 3 bases, with 11 bases left in between. Germline CDR1 is SGHKS and CDR2 is YYEKEE (reference sequence). The TCR originated in an adult in good health. The chain uses TRBV5-5 and TRBJ2-7; D is unresolved. The sequenced sample was peripheral blood, obtained on day 0 of AZD1222 vaccination. CDR3 nucleotides: TGTGCCAGCAGCCTGAGCCCCAGCTACGAGCAGTACTTC. It specifies CASSLSPSYEQYF.